This TCR beta chain is drawn from a study of regulatory T cells in long-lasting Graves disease. This clonotype came up many times. Its specificity is unknown. The sample's time point: newly diagnosed GD, antithyroid drugs for less than 3 months. Extracted PBMC RNA gave rise to the TCR library. An endocrinology department in Xi'an, China, recruited the patients. The germline V gene has CDR1 MNHEY and CDR2 SVGAGI. This CDR3 spans 14 amino acids. The junction had 2 bases not matched to a gene; V was cut back by 6 bases and J by 2 bases. Arm-PCR of CDR3 regions with iRepertoire HTBI primers generated TCR beta libraries. TCRdb processed the multiplex PCR reads anew with MiXCR; each CDR3 protein has one entry. Of 400,000 to 500,000 distinct CDR3 sequences detected, roughly 15% appear once; the ten largest clones hold roughly 18%. Study-wide results and limits: New patients shared about 880 public clonotypes, fewer than the approximately 2,500 shared by persistent patients. Favored usage of TRBV28, TRBJ1-2 and TRBJ2-5 was recorded in persistent disease.

In addition, the sample was reused for a study of T cells in Graves' hyperthyroidism and ophthalmopathy. Per that paper: The model's output predicted ophthalmopathy at a median of roughly seven months prior to onset.

The chain combines TRBV6-5 with TRBJ1-4, with TRBD1 identical over 8 bases. This clonotype originated in a woman in her forties or fifties with Graves disease. Sequenced material: peripheral blood mononuclear cells (PBMCs), taken at new diagnosis, from a patient treated with antithyroid drugs. For the CDR3, the DNA is TGTGCCAGCAGCTACAGGGGGACTAATGAAAAACTGTTTTTT. Amino acids: CASSYRGTNEKLFF.